This TCR beta chain is drawn from a study of OX40 agonist ivuxolimab in advanced cancers. Only in-frame clones appear in the TCRdb table, and some are missing; sequencing was by immunoSEQ multiplex PCR. The table records 43,000 or so clones, about 88% of them present only once. The germline V gene encodes CDR1 SGHRS and CDR2 YFSETQ. The length of the CDR3 is 15 residues. V was cut by 3 bases and J by 0 bases, with 10 bases left in between. This material consisted of CD4+ or CD8+ T cells sorted from blood, taken in a trial of the OX40 agonist ivuxolimab. This chain joins TRBV5-1 and TRBJ2-4, with D possibly being TRBD2 (6 bases). The source is an adult with an advanced solid tumor such as melanoma, head and neck, liver or kidney cancer. CDR3 region: CASSWGGLAKNIQYF. CDR3 sequence (DNA): TGCGCCAGCAGCTGGGGAGGATTAGCCAAAAACATTCAGTACTTC.